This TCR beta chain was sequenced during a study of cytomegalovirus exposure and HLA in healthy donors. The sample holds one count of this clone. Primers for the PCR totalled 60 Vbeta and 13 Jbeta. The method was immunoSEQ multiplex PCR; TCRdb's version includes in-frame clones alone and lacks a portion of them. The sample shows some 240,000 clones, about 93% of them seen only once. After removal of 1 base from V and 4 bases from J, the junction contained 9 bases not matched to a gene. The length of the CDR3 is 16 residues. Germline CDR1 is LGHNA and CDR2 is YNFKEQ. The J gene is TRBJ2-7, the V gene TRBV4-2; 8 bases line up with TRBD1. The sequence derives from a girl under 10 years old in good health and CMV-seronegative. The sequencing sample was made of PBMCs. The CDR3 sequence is CASSQGGTGGGYEQYF. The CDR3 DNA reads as TGTGCCAGCAGCCAAGGGGGGACAGGAGGGGGATACGAGCAGTACTTC.